Below are 27 T cell receptor beta chains sequenced from a single sample in a study of beta chain features in type 1 diabetes. Expressed TCRB transcripts were sequenced, since all the RNA that had been isolated was reverse transcribed. Some clones are missing from TCRdb's copy, which holds only in-frame ones; the method was immunoSEQ multiplex PCR. Here the sample spans fewer than 350,000 clones, 15% to 20% being singletons. Material for sequencing was naive CD4+ T cells from blood. All receptors derive from a woman between 18 and 29 years old in good health.

This clone was counted between two and nine times. The rearrangement links TRBV5-6 to TRBJ2-5; possibly TRBD2 for D (6 bases). V was shortened by 6 bases and J by 5 bases, with 11 bases between the two germline ends. The CDR3 is 12 amino acids. Germline CDR1 and CDR2: SGHDT and YYEEEE. CDR3 loop: CASKLSGETQYF. In DNA form, the CDR3 reads TGTGCCAGCAAATTGAGCGGGGAGACCCAGTACTTC.

CDR3 bases: TGTGCCAGCTCTACTTCTTCAGGGAACACTGAAGCTTTCTTT. Encoded protein: CASSTSSGNTEAFF. The chain couples TRBV18 to TRBJ1-1, with D uncertain. Germline values: CDR1 KGHSH, CDR2 LQKENI. This CDR3 is built from 14 residues. The V end was cut by 6 bases, the J end by 1 base, with 12 bases between.

This chain connects TRBV30 to TRBJ1-2, with TRBD1 as a possible D gene (5 bases). V was clipped by 2 bases and J by 6 bases, with 16 bases between them. The germline V gene has CDR1 GTSNPN and CDR2 SVGIG (reference sequence). This CDR3 is built from 14 residues. The CDR3: CAWSKQGVGHGYTF. The DNA for the CDR3 is TGTGCCTGGAGTAAACAAGGGGTTGGCCATGGCTACACCTTC.

J is TRBJ1-3 and V is TRBV30; D uncertain. The V gene lost 6 bases and the J gene lost 0 bases, with 12 bases spanning the gap. CDR1 and CDR2 (germline): GTSNPN, SVGIG (reference sequence). The CDR3 is 14 amino acids. The CDR3 reads CACTPGSSGNTIYF. The CDR3 DNA is TGTGCCTGCACCCCCGGGTCCTCTGGAAACACCATATATTTT. The complete variable domain, with remaining parts taken from reference TRBV30 and TRBJ1-3, reads SQTIHQWPATLVQPVGSPLSLECTVEGTSNPNLYWYRQAAGRGLQLLFYSVGIGQISSEVPQNLSASRPQDRQFILSSKKLLLSDSGFYLCACTPGSSGNTIYFGEGSWLTVV.

The CDR3 coding sequence is TGTGCCAGCAGCTTTGCGACTAGCGCGGATACGCAGTATTTT. Protein product: CASSFATSADTQYF. V is TRBV7-2 and J is TRBJ2-3; TRBD2 agrees at 8 bases. This CDR3 contains 14 residues. From germline, CDR1 is SGHTA and CDR2 FQGNSA. V dropped 3 bases and J dropped 6; count of bases not matched to a gene: 5.

The V call is TRBV21-1, the J call TRBJ2-7; TRBD1, the table's D call, lacks a check against the DNA. TRBV21-1 is a listed pseudogene. The CDR3 extends over 8 amino acids. CDR3 protein: CASPQGSF. CDR3 nucleotides: TGTGCCAGCCCCCAGGGGTCTTTC.

This clone was observed a few times. The chain couples TRBV29-1 to TRBJ1-1; tentative D call: TRBD1 (5 bases). CDR3 size: 13 residues. V lost 3 bases to trimming and J lost 0 bases, with 8 bases between them. The germline CDR1 and CDR2 sequences are SQVTM and ANQGSEA. The CDR3 DNA reads TGCAGCGTTGAGACAGCCATGAACACTGAAGCTTTCTTT. Amino acid sequence: CSVETAMNTEAFF.

This clone was recorded a few times. V gene TRBV6-6 combines with J gene TRBJ1-1; 8 bases are a match to TRBD1. This CDR3 is built from 16 residues. J was trimmed by 0 bases and V by 6 bases; bases with no gene match: 9. Germline V gives CDR1 MNHNY, CDR2 SVGAGI (reference sequence). The CDR3 DNA is TGTGCCAGCAGGGCCGGGACAGGCCTTCTGAACACTGAAGCTTTCTTT. This sequence encodes CASRAGTGLLNTEAFF.

This clone was counted a few times. The chain combines TRBV7-2 with TRBJ1-2, with D unresolved. CDR1 SGHTA and CDR2 FQGNSA come from the germline V gene. The CDR3 has 13 residues. Trimming cost V 4 bases and J 2 bases, with 8 bases left between them. The CDR3 loop is CASSSSFNYGYTF. The CDR3 bases are TGTGCCAGCAGCTCCAGTTTCAACTATGGCTACACCTTC.

The table lists this clone with a few counts. This chain uses TRBV19 with TRBJ1-5, with 7 nucleotides matching TRBD1. The V gene's germline CDR1 is LNHDA and CDR2 SQIVND (reference sequence). The V and J ends lost 3 bases and 5 bases, in that order; junction bases with no gene match: 1. The CDR3 is 13 amino acids. DNA for the CDR3: TGTGCCAGTAGTATTGGGACAGATCAGCCCCAGCATTTT. This sequence encodes CASSIGTDQPQHF.

This CDR3 reads CASIAGGADTQYF. Written as DNA, the CDR3 is TGTGCCAGCATTGCGGGGGGAGCAGATACGCAGTATTTT. The rearrangement links TRBV25-1 to TRBJ2-3; 8 bases are a match to TRBD2. The CDR3 consists of 13 residues. V was pared by 7 bases and J by 4 bases, with 4 bases of the junction left unmatched. Germline lookup yields CDR1 MGHDK and CDR2 SYGVNS. The variable domain in full, with the rest retrieved from reference TRBV25-1 and TRBJ2-3, is EADIYQTPRYLVIGTGKKITLECSQTMGHDKMYWYQQDPGMELHLIHYSYGVNSTEKGDLSSESTVSRIRTEHFPLTLESARPSHTSQYLCASIAGGADTQYFGPGTRLTVL.

This clone showed up just a few times. This chain joins TRBV10-3 and TRBJ1-1; D possibly corresponds to TRBD1 (6 bases). CDR1 and CDR2 from the germline V gene are ENHRY and SYGVKD. The CDR3 runs 13 residues. Deletions cut 6 bases from V and 5 bases from J, with 13 bases between. CDR3 DNA: TGTGCCATCAGCAACAGGGATCGTACTGAAGCTTTCTTT. This encodes CAISNRDRTEAFF.

This rearrangement joins TRBV25-1 to TRBJ1-3, with D possibly matching TRBD1 (5 bases). CDR3 size: 13 residues. In germline, CDR1 is MGHDK, CDR2 SYGVNS. The ends were cut back, 5 bases at V and 4 bases at J, with 9 bases in the middle. CDR3 protein: CASSLGGGNTIYF. Written as DNA, the CDR3 is TGTGCCAGCAGTCTCGGGGGAGGAAACACCATATATTTT.

The J gene is TRBJ2-5, the V gene TRBV4-1; 8 bases are shared with TRBD1. Germline V CDR1 and CDR2: MGHRA, YSYEKL. Losses at the gene ends were 4 bases for V and 4 bases for J; bases not matched to a gene: 8. There are 15 residues in the CDR3. The CDR3 sequence is CASSLSGTGRETQYF. CDR3 bases: TGCGCCAGCAGCCTTTCCGGGACAGGAAGAGAGACCCAGTACTTC.

This clone was counted only a few times. Its ends do not fully match the called genes, so a read error is possible. The chain has TRBV4-1 and TRBJ2-2, with D possibly matching TRBD1 (5 bases). This CDR3 spans 16 amino acids. From germline, CDR1 is MGHRA and CDR2 YSYEKL. DNA of the CDR3: TGTGCCAGCAGCCAAGAACCCAGGGTGAACACCGGGGAGCTGTTTTTT. Protein sequence: CASSQEPRVNTGELFF.

The rearrangement joins TRBV7-9 to TRBJ2-7; TRBD1 aligns across 11 bases. The ends lost 4 bases at V and 2 bases at J; junction bases unmatched: 4. The CDR3 is 15 amino acids. Germline V gene data show CDR1 as SEHNR and CDR2 as FQNEAQ (reference sequence). The CDR3 DNA is TGTGCCAGCAGCTCTCCGGGACAGGGGGCCTACGAGCAGTACTTC. Its translation is CASSSPGQGAYEQYF.

This clone occurred a few times. This chain uses TRBV6-5 with TRBJ1-5; the match to TRBD1 covers 7 bases. This CDR3 has 14 residues. The germline gives CDR1 MNHEY, CDR2 SVGAGI. Losses at the gene ends were 6 bases for V and 5 bases for J; bases not matched to a gene: 7. This chain's CDR3 is CASRQQGWDQPQHF. The CDR3 region has the DNA TGTGCCAGCAGGCAACAGGGGTGGGATCAGCCCCAGCATTTT.

The J gene is TRBJ1-2, the V gene TRBV29-1; TRBD1 aligns across 7 bases. This CDR3 contains 13 residues. After removal of 7 bases from V and 6 bases from J, the junction contained 11 bases not matched to a gene. Germline CDR1 and CDR2: SQVTM and ANQGSEA. The CDR3 loop is CSASGGLSDGYTF. The CDR3 bases are TGCAGCGCATCAGGGGGGCTAAGCGATGGCTACACCTTC.

The rearrangement uses TRBV5-1 and TRBJ2-7, with D perhaps matching TRBD1 (5 bases). The germline gives CDR1 SGHRS, CDR2 YFSETQ. The CDR3 is 14 amino acids. V was clipped by 1 base and J by 0 bases, with 8 bases between them. This CDR3 is CASSLKGISYEQYF. CDR3 DNA sequence: TGCGCCAGCAGCTTGAAGGGGATCTCCTACGAGCAGTACTTC.

The sample holds a few counts of this clone. The chain links TRBV10-3 to TRBJ2-7; D is perhaps TRBD1 (6 bases). CDR1 is ENHRY and CDR2 is SYGVKD in the germline V gene. CDR3 size: 16 residues. Trimming took 4 bases from V and 3 from J, leaving 19 bases between them. The CDR3 DNA reads as TGTGCCATCAGTGTTGCCGCCGACAGGTCAAGCTACGAGCAGTACTTC. The encoded protein is CAISVAADRSSYEQYF.

The genes are TRBV5-6 and TRBJ2-7; D ambiguous. The CDR3 extends over 12 amino acids. Germline V CDR1 and CDR2: SGHDT, YYEEEE. V was pared by 4 bases and J by 3 bases, with 8 bases between. The CDR3 is CASSRTRYEQYF. DNA for the CDR3: TGTGCCAGCAGCCGTACTCGCTACGAGCAGTACTTC.

This clone was seen only a few times. The V call is TRBV23-1, the J call TRBJ2-7; D unclear. TRBV23-1 is an open reading frame, and its role is uncertain. The V and J ends lost 8 bases and 5 bases respectively, with 10 bases between them. This CDR3 is built from 11 residues. In DNA form, the CDR3 reads TGCGCCAGCGGGCCCTGGGACGAGCAGTACTTC. This translates into CASGPWDEQYF.

Notes on this clone: This same CDR3 is encoded by further DNA sequences in the sample. The chain recombines TRBV9 with TRBJ2-7; no reliable D call. The CDR3 consists of 14 residues. Germline CDR1 SGDLS, CDR2 YYNGEE. The V gene lost 0 bases and the J gene lost 1 base, with 8 bases spanning the gap. CDR3 DNA sequence: TGTGCCAGCAGCGTAGGCCAGACTTCCTACGAGCAGTACTTC. Translated, it gives CASSVGQTSYEQYF.

V is TRBV29-1 and J is TRBJ2-3; D is uncertain. V lost 6 bases to trimming and J lost 0 bases, with 13 bases between them. The length of the CDR3 is 14 residues. The germline V gene has CDR1 SQVTM and CDR2 ANQGSEA. CDR3 in amino acids: CSVARSLSTDTQYF. CDR3 sequence (DNA): TGCAGCGTGGCTCGGAGTCTCAGCACAGATACGCAGTATTTT.

This clone was observed a handful of times. The rearrangement joins TRBV4-1 to TRBJ1-5; D remains unclear. Germline V lookup: CDR1 MGHRA, CDR2 YSYEKL. This CDR3 region has 18 residues. The V and J ends lost 1 base and 1 base respectively, with 17 bases between them. The CDR3 loop is CASSQGPTGWKSNQPQHF. The CDR3 DNA sequence: TGCGCCAGCAGCCAAGGGCCCACGGGGTGGAAGAGCAATCAGCCCCAGCATTTT.

This clone has more than one count but fewer than ten. The chain joins TRBV11-2 to TRBJ1-1; a possible D gene is TRBD1 (6 bases). This CDR3 region has 14 residues. Trimming removed 3 bases from V and 1 base from J, with 9 bases in between. Germline CDR1 is SGHAT and CDR2 is FQNNGV. CDR3 in DNA: TGTGCCAGCAGCTTCGCAGGGGCGAACACTGAAGCTTTCTTT. It encodes CASSFAGANTEAFF.

This clone appeared a few times. The chain carries TRBV7-2 and TRBJ2-5, with TRBD2 as a possible D gene (7 bases). V was pared by 7 bases and J by 5 bases, with 17 bases between. The CDR3 totals 14 residues. The germline CDR1 and CDR2 sequences are SGHTA and FQGNSA. DNA for the CDR3: TGTGCCAGCACCCTAGGGGGGGGGAAGGAGACCCAGTACTTC. Translated: CASTLGGGKETQYF.